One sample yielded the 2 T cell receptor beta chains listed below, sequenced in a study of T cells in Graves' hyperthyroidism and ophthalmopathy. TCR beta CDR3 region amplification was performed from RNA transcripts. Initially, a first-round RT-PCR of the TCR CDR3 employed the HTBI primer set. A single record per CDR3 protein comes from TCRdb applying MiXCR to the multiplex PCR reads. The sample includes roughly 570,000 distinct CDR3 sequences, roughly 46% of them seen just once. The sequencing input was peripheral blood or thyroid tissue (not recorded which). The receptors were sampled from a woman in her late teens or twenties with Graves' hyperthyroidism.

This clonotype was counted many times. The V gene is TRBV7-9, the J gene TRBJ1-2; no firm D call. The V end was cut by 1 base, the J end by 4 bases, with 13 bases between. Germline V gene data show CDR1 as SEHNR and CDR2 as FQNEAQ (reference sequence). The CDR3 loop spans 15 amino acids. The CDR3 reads CASSLDSGKVYGYTF. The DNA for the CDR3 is TGTGCCAGCAGCTTAGACTCGGGAAAAGTCTATGGCTACACCTTC.

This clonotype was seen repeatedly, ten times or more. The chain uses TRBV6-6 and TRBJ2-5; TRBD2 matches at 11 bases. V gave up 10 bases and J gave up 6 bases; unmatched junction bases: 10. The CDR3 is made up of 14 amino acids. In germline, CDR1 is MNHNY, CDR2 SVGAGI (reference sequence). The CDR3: CAIGDSGRVKTQYF. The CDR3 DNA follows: TGTGCCATTGGGGATAGCGGGAGGGTGAAGACCCAGTACTTC.